This T cell receptor (beta chain) appears in the sequencing data of a study of vaccination and CD4 T cells after COVID-19. Sequenced with the Oncomine TCR Beta short-read assay was DNA taken from cultured CD4+ T cells. TCRdb recomputed calls from the PCR reads with MiXCR, one row per CDR3 protein. The sample contains about 11,000 distinct CDR3 sequences, roughly 69% of which appear only once. The sample's treatment: approximately nine-day PBMC culture with coronavirus spike peptide pools or control peptides (ViraFEST assay). ViraFEST grew antigen-specific T cells using peptide pools, then sequenced TCRs. As concerns this clonotype: The antigen remains undetermined.

This CDR3 has 12 residues. V was cut by 7 bases and J by 4 bases, with 8 bases left in between. Per the germline V gene, CDR1 is SNHLY and CDR2 is FYNNEI. The gene calls are TRBV2 and TRBJ1-5; no definite D call. The clonotype was recovered from a human donor who had recovered from COVID-19. The specimen was CD4+ T cells from blood, cultured in vitro. The CDR3 DNA reads TGTGCCAGCATGGGGTGGAATCAGCCCCAGCATTTT. This encodes CASMGWNQPQHF.